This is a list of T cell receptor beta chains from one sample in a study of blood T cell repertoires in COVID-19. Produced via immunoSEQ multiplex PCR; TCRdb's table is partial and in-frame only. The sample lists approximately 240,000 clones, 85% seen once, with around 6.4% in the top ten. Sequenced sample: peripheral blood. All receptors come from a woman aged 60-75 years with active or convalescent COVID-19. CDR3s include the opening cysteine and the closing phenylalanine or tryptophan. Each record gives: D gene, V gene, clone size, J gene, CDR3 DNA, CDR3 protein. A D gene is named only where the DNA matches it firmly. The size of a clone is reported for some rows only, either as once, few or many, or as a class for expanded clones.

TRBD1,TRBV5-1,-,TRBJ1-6,TGCGCCAGCAGCTTTCCGGGACAGGGGGCTAGGGCCCTCCACTTT,CASSFPGQGARALHF
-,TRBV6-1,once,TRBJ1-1,TGTGCCAGCAGTGACGCGGGGATGTCGAACACTGAAGCTTTCTTT,CASSDAGMSNTEAFF
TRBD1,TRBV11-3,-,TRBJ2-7,TGTGCCAGCAGCCCCAGGACAGGTCCTTACGAGCAGTACTTC,CASSPRTGPYEQYF
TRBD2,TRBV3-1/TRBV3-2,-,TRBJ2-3,TGTGCCAGCAGCCGGACTAGCGGGGGGAGGACAGATACGCAGTATTTT,CASSRTSGGRTDTQYF
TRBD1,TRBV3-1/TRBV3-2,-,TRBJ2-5,TGTGCCAGCAGCCCCGGGACAGAGCCACAAGAGACCCAGTACTTC,CASSPGTEPQETQYF
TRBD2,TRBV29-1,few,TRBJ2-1,TGCAGCGTTGAGGGGCTAGCGGGAGTAGGGCAGTTCTTC,CSVEGLAGVGQFF
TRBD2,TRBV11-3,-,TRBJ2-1,TGTGCCAGCAGCTTAGAAGGGACTAGCGCTAACAATGAGCAGTTCTTC,CASSLEGTSANNEQFF
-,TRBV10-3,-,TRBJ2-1,TGTGCCATCAGTGAGTTCTTGGGAGTCGATGAGCAGTTCTTC,CAISEFLGVDEQFF
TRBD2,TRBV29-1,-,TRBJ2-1,TGCAGCGGGGACCCTGGGGGGAGGGTTGATGAGCAGTTCTTC,CSGDPGGRVDEQFF
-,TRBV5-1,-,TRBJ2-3,TGCGCCAGCAGCTTGTGGCAGATCACAGATACGCAGTATTTT,CASSLWQITDTQYF
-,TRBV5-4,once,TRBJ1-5,TGTGCCAGCAGCGAGAACGGGGGGGTTAGCAATCAGCCCCAGCATTTT,CASSENGGVSNQPQHF
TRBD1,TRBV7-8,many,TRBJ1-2,TGTGCCAGCAGCTTGACAGGGGGGTACTATGGCTACACCTTC,CASSLTGGYYGYTF
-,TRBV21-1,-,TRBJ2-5,TGTGCCAGCAGCTGGGAGGCGGGGGGGCCGGAGACCCAGTACTTC,CASSWEAGGPETQYF
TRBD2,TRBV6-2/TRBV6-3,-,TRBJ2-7,TGTGCCAGCAGCCCGCTAGCGGGAGCGGTCTACGAGCAGTACTTC,CASSPLAGAVYEQYF
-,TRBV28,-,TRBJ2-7,TGTGCCAGCAGGACGGGACATCTTACGGGCGAGCAGTACTTC,CASRTGHLTGEQYF
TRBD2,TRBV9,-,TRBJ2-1,TGTGCCAGCAGCGAGGGAGGGGAGTCTTACAATGAGCAGTTCTTC,CASSEGGESYNEQFF
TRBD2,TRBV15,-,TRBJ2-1,TGTGCCACCAGCAGCGGGACTAGGTACAATGAGCAGTTCTTC,CATSSGTRYNEQFF
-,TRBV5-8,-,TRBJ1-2,TGTGCCAGCAGCGCAGACTATGGCTACACCTTC,CASSADYGYTF
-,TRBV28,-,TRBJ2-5,TGTGCCAGCAGTTTTTGGGGGGTGGAGACCCAGTACTTC,CASSFWGVETQYF
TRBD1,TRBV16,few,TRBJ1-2,TGTGCCAGCAGCCAATCGACAGGGAGCACTGTAGGCTACACCTTC,CASSQSTGSTVGYTF
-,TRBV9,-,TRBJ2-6,TGTGCCAGCAGCGCCAGTTCCCGGGATCTGCTCTCACACTCTGGGGCCAACGTCCTGACTTTC,CASSASSRDLLSHSGANVLTF
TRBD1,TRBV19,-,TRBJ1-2,TGTGCCAGTAGTCTTCAGGGGGTTAACTATGGCTACACCTTC,CASSLQGVNYGYTF
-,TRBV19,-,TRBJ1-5,TGTGCCAGTAGTCCGAGGAATCAGCCCCAGCATTTT,CASSPRNQPQHF
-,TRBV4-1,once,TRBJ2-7,TGCGCCAGCAGCCATGCAAAACACGGTTTGGACAGCTCCTACGAGCAGTACTTC,CASSHAKHGLDSSYEQYF
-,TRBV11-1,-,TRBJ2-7,TGTGCCAGCAGCAACCCGGACAATTTTCCCTACGAGCAGTACTTC,CASSNPDNFPYEQYF
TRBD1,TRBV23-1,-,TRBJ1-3,TGCGCCAGCAGTCAACCCAGAGGACAGGGAATAAAGGGAAACACCATATATTTT,CASSQPRGQGIKGNTIYF
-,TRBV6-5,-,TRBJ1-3,TGTGCCAGCACCCCCGGGGGACTCTCTGGAAACACCATATATTTT,CASTPGGLSGNTIYF
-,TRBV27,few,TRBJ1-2,TGTGCCAGCAGTTTATCGAGTTACAGTAACTATGGCTACACCTTC,CASSLSSYSNYGYTF
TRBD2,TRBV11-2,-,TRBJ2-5,TGTGCCAGCAGCCCCGGGGGGGACAACCAAGAGACCCAGTACTTC,CASSPGGDNQETQYF
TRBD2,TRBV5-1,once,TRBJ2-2,TGCGCCAGCGAGGCTAGCGGGACTTTGACCGGGGAGCTGTTTTTT,CASEASGTLTGELFF
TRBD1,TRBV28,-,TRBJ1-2,TGTGCCATCCGGACAGGCATTTCCTATGGCTACACCTTC,CAIRTGISYGYTF
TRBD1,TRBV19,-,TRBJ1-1,TGTGCCAGTAGAGCCGGGACAGGGGTGGTCACTGAAGCTTTCTTT,CASRAGTGVVTEAFF
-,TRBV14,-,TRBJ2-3,TGTGCCAGCAACAGTCAGCGGGCAGATACGCAGTATTTT,CASNSQRADTQYF
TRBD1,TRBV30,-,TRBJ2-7,TGTGCCTGGAGTCGACAGGGGAACGCGGAGCAGTACTTC,CAWSRQGNAEQYF
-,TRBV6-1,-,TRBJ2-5,TGTGCCAGCAGTGATAAGGTAGCTGGGGGGGAGACCCAGTACTTC,CASSDKVAGGETQYF
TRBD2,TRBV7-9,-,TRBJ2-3,TGTGCCAGCGGCCCCCTACTAGCGGGAGATACGCAGTATTTT,CASGPLLAGDTQYF
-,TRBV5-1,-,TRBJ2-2,TGCGCCAGCAGCTTGAGGCCAGGGAACACCGGGGAGCTGTTTTTT,CASSLRPGNTGELFF
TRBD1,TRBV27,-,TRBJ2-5,TGTGCCAGCAGCCTCGGACAGGGGGCTGGGACCCAGTACTTC,CASSLGQGAGTQYF
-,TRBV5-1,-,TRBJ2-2,TGCGCCAGCAGGGCTAGCGACACCGGGGAGCTGTTTTTT,CASRASDTGELFF
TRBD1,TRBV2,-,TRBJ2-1,TGTGCCAGCAGTGGCCCGGGACAGGGGATCTACAATGAGCAGTTCTTC,CASSGPGQGIYNEQFF
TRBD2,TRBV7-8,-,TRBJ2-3,TGTGCCAGCAGCTTCTTAGGACTAGCGGGGAGCCGCACATATACGCAGTATTTT,CASSFLGLAGSRTYTQYF
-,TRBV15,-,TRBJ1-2,TGTGCCACCAGCAGAGATCAGGAGGGACCCCCGTATGGCTACACCTTC,CATSRDQEGPPYGYTF
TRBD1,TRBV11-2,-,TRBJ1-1,TGTGCCAGCAGCTGGTCCTCGACAGGGGCGAACACTGAAGCTTTCTTT,CASSWSSTGANTEAFF
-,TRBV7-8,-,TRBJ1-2,TGTGCCAGCAGCTCACGAACAGATGCTAACTATGGCTACACCTTC,CASSSRTDANYGYTF
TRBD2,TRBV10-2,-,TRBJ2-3,TGCGCCAGCAGTGTCGCCGGGGGGGAAGATACGCAGTATTTT,CASSVAGGEDTQYF
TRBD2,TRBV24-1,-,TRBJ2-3,TGTGCCACCAGTGACCCGGGACTAGCGGGTACAGATACGCAGTATTTT,CATSDPGLAGTDTQYF
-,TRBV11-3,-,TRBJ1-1,TGTGCCAGCAGCCGTGGGAGGAGGGATCGGTCTGAGGCTTTCTTT,CASSRGRRDRSEAFF
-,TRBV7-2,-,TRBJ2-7,TGTGCCAGCAGCTTAACAGCAGCCTACGAGCAGTACTTC,CASSLTAAYEQYF
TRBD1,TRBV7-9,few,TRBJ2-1,TGTGCCAGCAGCCTTAGGGGGACAGGGTGGGATGAGCAGTTCTTC,CASSLRGTGWDEQFF
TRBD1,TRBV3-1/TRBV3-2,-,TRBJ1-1,TGTGCCAGCAGCCAACTGACAGGGGGTCAGGCTTTCTTT,CASSQLTGGQAFF
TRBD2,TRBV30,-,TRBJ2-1,TGTGCCTGGAGTGTCTCTAGCGGTTCTTATCGGAATGAGCAGTTCTTC,CAWSVSSGSYRNEQFF
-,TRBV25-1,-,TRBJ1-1,TGTGCCAGCAGCCCCTTGGCGGAAACTGAAGCTTTCTTT,CASSPLAETEAFF